This T cell receptor (beta chain) stems from a study of blood T cells in healthy people across ages. Study overall: Template switching recovered approximately one barcoded beta molecule for every two T cells.

This clonotype came up many times. Then a second PCR, running roughly 7 to 11 cycles, was carried out with a sample-barcoded 5' primer and a J-beta primer mix. One entry per CDR3 protein, called by TCRdb with MiXCR from the 5' RACE reads. The profile shows some 1.7 million distinct CDR3 sequences, 28% of them singletons. The V gene's germline CDR1 is SGHRS and CDR2 YFSETQ. The V and J ends lost 0 bases and 1 base respectively, with 11 bases between them. The CDR3 has 15 amino acids. Sequencing used blood. The receptor comes from a woman aged 25 to 39 in good health. The chain is built from TRBV5-1 and TRBJ2-7; unclear D gene. The CDR3 reads CASSLDGPRSYEQYF. DNA of the CDR3: TGCGCCAGCAGCTTGGACGGACCCAGATCCTACGAGCAGTACTTC.